Here is one T cell receptor beta chain with its context. Its target is unknown. The source material, RNA transcripts, was used to amplify TCR beta CDR3 regions. RT-PCR in the first round (using the HTBI primer set) targeted the TCR CDR3. TCRdb reprocessed the multiplex PCR reads with MiXCR, giving one entry per CDR3 protein. This table holds some 360,000 distinct CDR3 sequences, approximately 14% found once. The CDR3 extends over 14 amino acids. The germline V gene has CDR1 SNHLY and CDR2 FYNNEI. Germline trimming cut 11 bases from V and 10 bases from J; bases unmatched to any gene: 12. Graves' hyperthyroidism was deemed stable absent ophthalmopathy progression within 18 months. This record comes from a study of T cells in Graves' hyperthyroidism and ophthalmopathy. Study results and limitations: In validation, the model predicted ophthalmopathy. These predictions came a median about 6.5 months before onset. Stable hyperthyroidism was told apart from ophthalmopathy by a model built on 13 V-J features.

The V gene is TRBV2, the J gene TRBJ1-6; 9 bases line up with TRBD1. The sequenced material came from blood. This TCR was recovered from a woman aged 55-70 years with Graves' hyperthyroidism. The CDR3 loop is CAGQPGTGRSPLHF. The CDR3 DNA reads as TGTGCCGGCCAACCCGGGACAGGGCGATCACCCCTCCACTTT.